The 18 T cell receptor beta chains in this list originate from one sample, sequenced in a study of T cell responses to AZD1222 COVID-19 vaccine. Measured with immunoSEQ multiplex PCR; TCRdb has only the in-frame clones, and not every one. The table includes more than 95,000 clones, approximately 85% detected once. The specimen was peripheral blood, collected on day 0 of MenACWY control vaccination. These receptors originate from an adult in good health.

The chain's CDR3 is CASSPRSSNQPQHF. CDR3 DNA sequence: TGCGCCAGCAGCCCCCGTAGTAGTAATCAGCCCCAGCATTTT. The J gene is TRBJ1-5, the V gene TRBV4-1, with no clear D. The CDR3 has 14 residues. Trimming left V 4 bases short and J 4 bases short, with 11 bases between. The germline CDR1 and CDR2 sequences are MGHRA and YSYEKL.

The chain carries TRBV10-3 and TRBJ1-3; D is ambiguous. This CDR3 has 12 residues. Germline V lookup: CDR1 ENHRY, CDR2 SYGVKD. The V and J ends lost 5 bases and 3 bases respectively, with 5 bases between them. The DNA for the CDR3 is TGTGCCATCAGTCCAGTTGGAAACACCATATATTTT. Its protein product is CAISPVGNTIYF.

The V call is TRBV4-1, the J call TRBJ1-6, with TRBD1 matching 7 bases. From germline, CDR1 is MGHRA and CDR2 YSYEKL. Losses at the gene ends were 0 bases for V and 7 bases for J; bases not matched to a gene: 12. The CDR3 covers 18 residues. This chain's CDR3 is CASSQDRLSRGLNSPLHF. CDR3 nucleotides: TGCGCCAGCAGCCAAGATCGGCTTTCTAGGGGGCTAAATTCACCCCTCCACTTT.

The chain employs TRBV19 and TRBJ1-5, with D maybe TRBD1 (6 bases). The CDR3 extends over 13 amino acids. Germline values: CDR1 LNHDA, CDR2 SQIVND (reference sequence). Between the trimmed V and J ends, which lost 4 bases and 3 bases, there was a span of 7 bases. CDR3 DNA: TGTGCCAGTAGTACAGGGGACAATCAGCCCCAGCATTTT. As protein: CASSTGDNQPQHF.

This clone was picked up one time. The CDR3 region is CASSFPGRWTEAFF. The CDR3 bases are TGTGCCAGCAGCTTCCCGGGGCGATGGACTGAAGCTTTCTTT. The chain recombines TRBV5-6 with TRBJ1-1; D is perhaps TRBD1 (5 bases). Trimming stripped 2 bases from V and 5 bases from J, with 13 bases between. The CDR3 runs to 14 residues. Germline CDR1 SGHDT, CDR2 YYEEEE.

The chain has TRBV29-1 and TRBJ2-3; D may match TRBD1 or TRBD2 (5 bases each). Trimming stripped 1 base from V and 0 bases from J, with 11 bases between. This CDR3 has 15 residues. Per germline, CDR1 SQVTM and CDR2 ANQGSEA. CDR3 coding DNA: TGCAGCGTTGAAGGGGGACGCACTAGCACAGATACGCAGTATTTT. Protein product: CSVEGGRTSTDTQYF.

The CDR3 loop is CASSYSIRQGDSPLHF. The CDR3 nucleotides read TGTGCCAGCAGTTACTCGATTCGACAGGGTGATTCACCCCTCCACTTT. This rearrangement joins TRBV6-5 to TRBJ1-6; TRBD1 agrees at 7 bases. Per germline, CDR1 MNHEY and CDR2 SVGAGI. Trimming at V came to 0 bases and at J to 8 bases, leaving 7 bases not matched to a gene. This CDR3 has 16 residues.

CDR3 region: CASSLGGTDYYEQYF. The CDR3 DNA sequence: TGTGCCAGCAGCTTAGGGGGGACAGACTACTACGAGCAGTACTTC. This chain uses TRBV11-2 with TRBJ2-7; TRBD1 matches 7 bases. The CDR3 length is 15 residues. Unmatched junction bases numbered 6, after V lost 1 base and J lost 3 bases. CDR1 and CDR2 (germline): SGHAT, FQNNGV.

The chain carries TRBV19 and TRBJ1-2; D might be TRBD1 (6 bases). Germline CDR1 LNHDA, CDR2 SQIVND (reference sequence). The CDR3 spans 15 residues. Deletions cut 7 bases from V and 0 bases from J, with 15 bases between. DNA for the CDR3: TGTGCCAGTACCCAAGACAGGTTCCCTAACTATGGCTACACCTTC. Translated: CASTQDRFPNYGYTF.

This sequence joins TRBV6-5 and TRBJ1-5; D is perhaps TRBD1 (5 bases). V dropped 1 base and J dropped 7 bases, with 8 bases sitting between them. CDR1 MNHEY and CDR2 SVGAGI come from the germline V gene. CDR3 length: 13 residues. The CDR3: CASSYFQGQPQHF. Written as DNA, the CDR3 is TGTGCCAGCAGTTACTTTCAGGGACAGCCCCAGCATTTT.

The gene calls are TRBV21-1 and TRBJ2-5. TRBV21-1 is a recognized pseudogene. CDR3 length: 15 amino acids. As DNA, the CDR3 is TGTGCCAGCAGCCCAATAAGGATTTTTCAAGAGACCCAGTACTTC. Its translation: CASSPIRIFQETQYF.

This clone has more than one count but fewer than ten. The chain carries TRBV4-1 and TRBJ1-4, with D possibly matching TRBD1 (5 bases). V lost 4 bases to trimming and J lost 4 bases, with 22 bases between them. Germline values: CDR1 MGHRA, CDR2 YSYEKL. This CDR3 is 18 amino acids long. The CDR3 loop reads CASSPHGFLRGRNEKLFF. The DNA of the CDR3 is TGCGCCAGCAGCCCGCATGGTTTTCTGAGGGGACGTAATGAAAAACTGTTTTTT.

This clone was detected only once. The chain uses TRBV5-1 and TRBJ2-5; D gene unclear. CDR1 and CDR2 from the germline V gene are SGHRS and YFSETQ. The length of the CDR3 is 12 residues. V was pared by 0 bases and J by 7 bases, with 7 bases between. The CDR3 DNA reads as TGCGCCAGCAGCTTGGATTTGGGGACCCAGTACTTC. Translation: CASSLDLGTQYF.

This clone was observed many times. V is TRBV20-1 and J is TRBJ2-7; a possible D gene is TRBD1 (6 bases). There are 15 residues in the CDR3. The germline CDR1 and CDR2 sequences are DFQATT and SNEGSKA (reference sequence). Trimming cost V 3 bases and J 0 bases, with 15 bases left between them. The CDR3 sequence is CSASKQDSFSYEQYF. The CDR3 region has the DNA TGCAGTGCTAGTAAACAGGACAGCTTCTCCTACGAGCAGTACTTC.

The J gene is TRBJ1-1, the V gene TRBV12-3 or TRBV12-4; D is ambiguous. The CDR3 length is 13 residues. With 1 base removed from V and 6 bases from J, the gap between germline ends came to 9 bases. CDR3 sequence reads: CASSLELRAEAFF. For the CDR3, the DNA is TGTGCCAGCAGTTTAGAGTTAAGGGCTGAAGCTTTCTTT.

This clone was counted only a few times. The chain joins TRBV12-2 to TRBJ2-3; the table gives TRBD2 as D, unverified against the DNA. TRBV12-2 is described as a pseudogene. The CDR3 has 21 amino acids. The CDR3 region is CASRLAGRGASPDASTDTQYF. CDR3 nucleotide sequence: TGTGCAAGTCGCTTAGCCGGGCGGGGGGCGTCCCCAGACGCTAGCACAGATACGCAGTATTTT.

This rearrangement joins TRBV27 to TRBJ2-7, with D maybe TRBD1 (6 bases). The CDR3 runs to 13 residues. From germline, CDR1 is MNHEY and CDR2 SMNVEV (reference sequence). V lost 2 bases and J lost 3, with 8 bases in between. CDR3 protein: CASSLGRGYEQYF. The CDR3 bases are TGTGCCAGCAGTTTAGGCAGGGGCTACGAGCAGTACTTC.

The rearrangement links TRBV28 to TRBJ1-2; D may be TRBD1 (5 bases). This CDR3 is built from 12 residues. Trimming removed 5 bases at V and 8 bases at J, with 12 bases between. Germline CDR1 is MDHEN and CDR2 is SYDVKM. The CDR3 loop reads CASSQGGAGYTF. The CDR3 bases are TGTGCCAGCAGTCAGGGAGGGGCCGGCTACACCTTC.